The clone carrying this TCR beta chain showed up just a few times. The antigen remains unidentified. This entry comes from a study of a mutant IDH1 vaccine in newly diagnosed glioma. About the research overall: Patients began vaccination 4-6 weeks after radiotherapy alone, or with temozolomide cycles.

Time point meaning: week 35, safety follow-up. Vaccine doses each comprised 300 ug of mutant IDH1 20-mer peptide, with topical imiquimod. CDR1 SQVTM and CDR2 ANQGSEA come from the germline V gene. This CDR3 spans 13 amino acids. V gave up 7 bases and J gave up 8 bases; unmatched junction bases: 7. Measured with immunoSEQ multiplex PCR; TCRdb has only the in-frame clones, and not every one. The table shows about 33,000 clones, with 80% occurring only once. The chain combines TRBV29-1 with TRBJ1-4, with TRBD1 matching 10 bases. The sequence came from a middle-aged man with glioma. Some clones in this sample may be carry-over from other donors' samples. The input for sequencing was PBMCs, taken from a glioma patient whose treatment included an IDH1 peptide vaccine. The chain's CDR3 is CSAAGQGSEKLFF. Here the CDR3 DNA reads TGCAGCGCTGCGGGACAGGGGAGCGAAAAACTGTTTTTT.